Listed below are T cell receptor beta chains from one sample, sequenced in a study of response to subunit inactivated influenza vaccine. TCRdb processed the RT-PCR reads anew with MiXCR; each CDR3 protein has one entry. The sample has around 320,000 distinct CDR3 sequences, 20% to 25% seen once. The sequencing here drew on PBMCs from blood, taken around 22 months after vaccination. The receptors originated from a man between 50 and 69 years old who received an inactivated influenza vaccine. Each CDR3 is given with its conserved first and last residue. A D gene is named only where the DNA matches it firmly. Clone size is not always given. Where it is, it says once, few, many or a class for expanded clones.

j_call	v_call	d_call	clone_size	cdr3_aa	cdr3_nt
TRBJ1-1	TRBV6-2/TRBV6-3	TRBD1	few	CASRYRGTTEAFF	TGTGCCAGCAGATACAGGGGAACCACTGAAGCTTTCTTT
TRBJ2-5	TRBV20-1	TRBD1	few	CSAPKTGGGEETQYF	TGCAGTGCCCCAAAAACAGGGGGAGGTGAAGAGACCCAGTACTTC
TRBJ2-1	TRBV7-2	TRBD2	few	CASSTLTSGRARGEQFF	TGTGCCAGCAGCACACTGACTAGCGGGAGGGCGAGAGGTGAGCAGTTCTTC
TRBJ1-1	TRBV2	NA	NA	CASSDLGGNTEAFF	TGTGCCAGCAGTGATTTGGGGGGTAACACTGAAGCTTTCTTT
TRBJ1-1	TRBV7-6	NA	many	CASSLGGVTAEAFF	TGTGCCAGCAGTCTTGGGGGTGTAACGGCTGAAGCTTTCTTT
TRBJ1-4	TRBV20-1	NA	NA	CSAPGGDEKLFF	TGCAGTGCTCCCGGCGGAGATGAAAAACTGTTTTTT
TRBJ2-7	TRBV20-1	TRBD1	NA	CSARDPGQGFEQYF	TGCAGTGCTAGAGATCCGGGACAGGGTTTCGAGCAGTACTTT
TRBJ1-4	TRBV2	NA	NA	CASSDNQGINEKLFF	TGTGCCAGCAGTGACAACCAGGGGATTAATGAAAAACTGTTTTTT
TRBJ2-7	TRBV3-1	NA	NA	CASSQGAQAEQYF	TGTGCCAGCAGCCAAGGGGCACAGGCCGAGCAGTACTTC
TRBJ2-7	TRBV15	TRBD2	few	CATSRDLTSGSLEQYF	TGTGCCACCAGCAGAGATCTCACTAGCGGGAGTCTCGAGCAGTACTTC
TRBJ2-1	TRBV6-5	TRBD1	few	CASSYGRGTEQFF	TGTGCCAGCAGTTACGGCAGGGGGACTGAGCAGTTCTTC
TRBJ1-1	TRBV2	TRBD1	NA	CASRTGQGPTEAFF	TGTGCCAGCAGGACAGGACAGGGGCCCACTGAAGCTTTCTTT
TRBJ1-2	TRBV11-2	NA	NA	CASSLEYSNYGYTF	TGTGCCAGCAGCTTAGAATACTCTAACTATGGCTACACCTTC
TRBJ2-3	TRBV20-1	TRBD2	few	CSATSGRDTQYF	TGCAGTGCTACTAGCGGGAGGGATACGCAGTATTTT
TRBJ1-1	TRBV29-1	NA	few	CSAVMGAEAFF	TGCAGCGCGGTGATGGGGGCTGAAGCTTTCTTT
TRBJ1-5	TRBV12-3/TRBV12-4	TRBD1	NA	CASCIQGTVPNQPQHF	TGTGCCAGCTGCATACAGGGGACGGTGCCAAATCAGCCCCAGCATTTT
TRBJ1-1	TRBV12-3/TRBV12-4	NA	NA	CAGSLDQNTEAFF	TGTGCCGGCAGTTTGGACCAGAACACTGAAGCTTTCTTT
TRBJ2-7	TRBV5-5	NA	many	CASSLLPDLTREQYF	TGTGCCAGCAGCTTGCTACCAGACCTGACTCGAGAGCAGTACTTC
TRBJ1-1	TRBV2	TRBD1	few	CASTYGQAPFEAFF	TGTGCCAGCACATACGGACAGGCGCCCTTTGAAGCTTTCTTT
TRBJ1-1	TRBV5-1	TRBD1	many	CASSPRDRGRGYTEAFF	TGCGCCAGCAGCCCCAGGGACAGGGGGCGAGGGTACACTGAAGCTTTCTTT
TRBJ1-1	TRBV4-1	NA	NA	CASSQAPREMNTEAFF	TGCGCCAGCAGCCAAGCCCCCCGGGAAATGAACACTGAAGCTTTCTTT
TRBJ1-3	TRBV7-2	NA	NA	CASSLEQIGATGNTIYF	TGTGCCAGCAGCTTAGAGCAGATAGGGGCGACTGGAAACACCATATATTTT
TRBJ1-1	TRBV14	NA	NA	CASSQGAAGYTEAFF	TGTGCCAGCAGCCAAGGCGCGGCAGGCTACACTGAAGCTTTCTTT
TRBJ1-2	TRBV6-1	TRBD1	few	CASRPSGTGGYGYTF	TGTGCCAGCAGGCCGTCCGGGACAGGGGGCTATGGCTACACCTTC
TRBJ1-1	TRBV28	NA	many	CASSWGNTEAFF	TGTGCCAGCAGTTGGGGGAACACTGAAGCTTTCTTT
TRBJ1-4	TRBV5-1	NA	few	CASSPLDSRNEKLFF	TGCGCCAGCAGCCCTCTGGACAGCCGTAATGAAAAACTGTTTTTT
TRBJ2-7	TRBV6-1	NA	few	CASSQWAIYEQYF	TGTGCCAGCAGCCAATGGGCCATTTACGAGCAGTACTTC
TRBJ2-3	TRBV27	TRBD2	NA	CAIPTIEAGGGDTQYF	TGTGCCATCCCGACGATCGAAGCGGGAGGGGGGGATACGCAGTATTTT
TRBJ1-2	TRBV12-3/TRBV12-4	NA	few	CASSLSAGPTSYTF	TGTGCCAGCAGTTTGAGCGCAGGACCTACGAGCTACACCTTC
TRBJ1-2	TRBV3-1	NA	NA	CASSQDGSGYGYTF	TGTGCCAGCAGCCAAGATGGCAGCGGCTATGGCTACACCTTC
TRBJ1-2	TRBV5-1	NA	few	CASSGGNYGYTF	TGCGCCAGCAGCGGGGGGAACTATGGCTACACCTTC
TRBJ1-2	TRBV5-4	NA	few	CASSLAGRPHGYGYTF	TGTGCCAGCAGCTTGGCCGGGAGACCCCACGGCTATGGCTACACCTTC
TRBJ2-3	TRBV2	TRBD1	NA	CASSGPGQNSTDTQYF	TGTGCCAGCAGTGGACCGGGACAGAACAGCACAGATACGCAGTATTTT
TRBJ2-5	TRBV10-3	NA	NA	CAISEGGTIVQETQYF	TGTGCCATCAGTGAAGGGGGGACTATCGTCCAAGAGACCCAGTACTTC
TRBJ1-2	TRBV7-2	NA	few	CASSLSAGDYGYTF	TGTGCCAGCAGCTTATCTGCAGGGGACTATGGCTACACCTTC
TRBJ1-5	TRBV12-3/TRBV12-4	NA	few	CASSFGAGVSNQPQHF	TGTGCCAGCAGTTTTGGTGCAGGGGTTAGCAATCAGCCCCAGCATTTT
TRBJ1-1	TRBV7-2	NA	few	CASSLYSRGTEAFF	TGTGCCAGCAGCTTGTACAGTCGGGGCACTGAAGCTTTCTTT
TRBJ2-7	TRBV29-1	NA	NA	CSVEGQGPYEQYF	TGCAGCGTTGAAGGTCAGGGACCCTACGAGCAGTACTTC
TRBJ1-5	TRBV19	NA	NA	CASTPIFYSNQPQHF	TGTGCCAGTACCCCCATTTTTTATAGCAATCAGCCCCAGCATTTT
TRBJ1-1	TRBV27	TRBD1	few	CASSLLGQGVGTEAFF	TGTGCCAGCAGTTTATTGGGACAGGGGGTAGGCACTGAAGCTTTCTTT
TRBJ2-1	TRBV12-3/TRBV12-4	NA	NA	CASRGYNEQFF	TGTGCCAGCAGGGGTTACAATGAGCAGTTCTTC
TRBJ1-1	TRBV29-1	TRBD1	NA	CSASRFDGTGAFF	TGCAGCGCCTCCCGTTTCGATGGGACAGGAGCTTTCTTT
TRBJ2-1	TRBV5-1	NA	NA	CASSLDDGEQFF	TGCGCCAGCAGCTTGGACGACGGGGAGCAGTTCTTC
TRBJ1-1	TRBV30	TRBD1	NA	CASRAQMDRMNTEAFF	TGTGCCTCCCGGGCCCAAATGGACAGGATGAACACTGAAGCTTTCTTT
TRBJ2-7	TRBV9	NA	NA	CASSVSQGNYEQYF	TGTGCCAGCAGCGTAAGTCAGGGGAACTACGAGCAGTACTTC
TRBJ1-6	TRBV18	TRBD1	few	CASSPPGQGATLHF	TGTGCCAGCTCACCACCAGGACAGGGGGCGACCCTCCACTTT
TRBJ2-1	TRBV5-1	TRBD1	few	CASSLEGQENNEQFF	TGCGCCAGCAGCTTGGAAGGACAGGAAAACAATGAGCAGTTCTTC
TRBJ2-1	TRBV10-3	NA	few	CAISDYGQPNEQFF	TGTGCCATCAGTGACTACGGACAGCCCAATGAGCAGTTCTTC
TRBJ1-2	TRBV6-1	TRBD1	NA	CASSESGGVYGYTF	TGTGCCAGCAGCGAATCAGGGGGCGTGTATGGCTACACCTTC
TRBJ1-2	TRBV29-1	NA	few	CSVGDRMGGYTF	TGCAGCGTAGGGGACCGGATGGGAGGCTACACCTTC